This T cell receptor (beta chain) was sequenced during a study of blood T cell repertoires in COVID-19. Study context: COVID-19 samples, acute and convalescent, were from the United States, Italy and Spain.

Enrollees, about 18 to 89 years old, lived in around 23 US areas. Cohorts were determined from participant-reported clinical history. Per the study methods: Amplification of reference gene primers provided the estimated nucleated cell counts. TCRdb's copy holds only in-frame clones and misses some; the assay was immunoSEQ multiplex PCR. V, J and clone size reflect that table, while D and trimming were determined from the DNA. This repertoire shows 150,000 to 200,000 clones, less than 90% found once; its top ten account for 0.95% to 1.5%. J gave up 6 bases and V 3 bases, and 8 bases lay outside the gene matches. This CDR3 has 14 residues. The germline CDR1 and CDR2 sequences are LGHDT and YNNKEL (reference sequence).

This clonotype was sampled from a human donor with acute COVID-19. The donor label of this sample is uncertain. The chain is built from TRBV3-1 (or the pseudogene TRBV3-2) and TRBJ2-7, with 7 bases lining up with TRBD1. The sequencing sample was made of PBMCs or T cells enriched from blood (not recorded which). In DNA form, the CDR3 reads TGTGCCAGCAGCCACGGCCAGGGGGAGCGCGAGCAGTACTTC. Encoded protein: CASSHGQGEREQYF.